Following are 17 T cell receptor beta chains from one sample sequenced in a study of OX40 agonist ivuxolimab in advanced cancers. The table came from immunoSEQ multiplex PCR; TCRdb's copy has only in-frame clones and leaves some out. Of 80,000 or so clones in the sample, roughly 89% were seen once. Specimen: CD4+ or CD8+ T cells sorted from blood, collected in a trial of the OX40 agonist ivuxolimab. Every receptor here comes from an adult with an advanced solid tumor such as melanoma, head and neck, liver or kidney cancer.

CDR3 in amino acids: CASSGGGTTYNEQFF. For the CDR3, the DNA is TGTGCCAGCAGTGGCGGGGGCACCACCTACAATGAGCAGTTCTTC. The rearrangement joins TRBV6-1 to TRBJ2-1; possibly TRBD2 for D (7 bases). CDR1 is MNHNS, CDR2 SASEGT, per germline. The length of the CDR3 is 15 residues. The ends were cut back, 4 bases at V and 2 bases at J, with 12 bases in the middle.

The chain recombines TRBV6-1 with TRBJ1-1; 9 bases are shared with TRBD1. CDR1 and CDR2 (germline): MNHNS, SASEGT. The J segment lost 4 bases and the V segment lost 6 bases, leaving 6 bases of the junction unmatched. This CDR3 contains 14 residues. This chain's CDR3 is CASSITGGGTEAFF. Written as DNA, the CDR3 is TGTGCCAGCAGCATAACAGGGGGCGGCACTGAAGCTTTCTTT.

The V and J genes are TRBV13 and TRBJ1-3, with D perhaps matching TRBD1 (5 bases). Germline V gene sequence: CDR1 PRHDT, CDR2 FYEKMQ (reference sequence). The V gene lost 5 bases and the J gene lost 4 bases, with 9 bases spanning the gap. The CDR3 sequence is 13 residues long. The CDR3 is CASSPRQGNTIYF. The CDR3 DNA sequence: TGTGCCAGCAGCCCCCGACAGGGAAACACCATATATTTT.

This chain connects TRBV14 to TRBJ2-4; TRBD1 matches 8 bases. The CDR3 is 16 amino acids. The germline V gene has CDR1 SGHDN and CDR2 FVKESK. The trim removed 1 base at V and 6 bases at J, leaving 8 bases unmatched. DNA of the CDR3: TGTGCCAGCAGCCAAGCAGGGGGCAGATCGGGAAACATTCAGTACTTC. Protein sequence: CASSQAGGRSGNIQYF.

The rearrangement uses TRBV19 and TRBJ1-5, with D perhaps matching TRBD1 (5 bases). This CDR3 region has 15 residues. CDR1 is LNHDA and CDR2 is SQIVND in the germline V gene (reference sequence). Trimming left V 3 bases short and J 4 bases short, with 13 bases between. The CDR3 loop is CASSIGVWGNQPQHF. The CDR3, as DNA: TGTGCCAGTAGTATTGGCGTTTGGGGGAATCAGCCCCAGCATTTT.

V usage is TRBV5-6 and J usage is TRBJ2-5; D is tentatively TRBD1 or TRBD2 (5 bases each). With 0 bases removed from V and 0 bases from J, the gap between germline ends came to 12 bases. The CDR3 length is 16 residues. Germline V gives CDR1 SGHDT, CDR2 YYEEEE. CDR3 in DNA: TGTGCCAGCAGCTTGGTTTTTTTGGGACACCAAGAGACCCAGTACTTC. It translates to CASSLVFLGHQETQYF.

This chain uses TRBV7-9 with TRBJ2-1; 10 bases map to TRBD2. Germline loops: CDR1 SEHNR, CDR2 FQNEAQ (reference sequence). The CDR3 covers 18 residues. Trimming cost V 2 bases and J 7 bases; bases outside gene matches: 14. CDR3 loop: CASSLIASGSPKDNEQFF. As DNA, the CDR3 is TGTGCCAGCAGCTTAATTGCTAGCGGGAGTCCTAAGGATAATGAGCAGTTCTTC. Drawing the rest from reference TRBV7-9 and TRBJ2-1, the complete variable domain is DTGVSQNPRHKITKRGQNVTFRCDPISEHNRLYWYRQTLGQGPEFLTYFQNEAQLEKSRLLSDRFSAERPKGSFSTLEIQRTEQGDSAMYLCASSLIASGSPKDNEQFFGPGTRLTVL.

In DNA, the CDR3 is TGCGCCAGCAGCCCGGACAGGGAACTCTACGAGCAGTACTTC. It specifies CASSPDRELYEQYF. The genes are TRBV5-1 and TRBJ2-7; 8 bases are shared with TRBD1. Germline V CDR1 and CDR2: SGHRS, YFSETQ. With V trimmed by 4 bases and J by 3 bases, 6 bases remained unmatched. This CDR3 has 14 residues.

This clone was picked up one time. The chain joins TRBV18 to TRBJ1-2; D gene ambiguous. Germline V gene data show CDR1 as KGHSH and CDR2 as LQKENI. Between the trimmed V and J ends, which lost 0 bases and 0 bases, there was a span of 11 bases. This CDR3 has 16 residues. CDR3 in amino acids: CASSPPSHGANYGYTF. The CDR3 DNA reads TGTGCCAGCTCACCACCTTCACATGGGGCTAACTATGGCTACACCTTC.

The chain carries TRBV2 and TRBJ2-1; 9 bases align to TRBD2. Germline-derived CDR1 and CDR2 are SNHLY and FYNNEI. Trimming cost V 7 bases and J 5 bases; bases outside gene matches: 9. The length of the CDR3 is 15 residues. The CDR3 DNA follows: TGTGCCAGCACCCCGCGGGGGGGCCCGAACAATGAGCAGTTCTTC. Its protein product is CASTPRGGPNNEQFF.

The chain combines TRBV5-1 with TRBJ2-5; 9 bases are a match to TRBD2. With V trimmed by 1 base and J by 1 base, 2 bases remained unmatched. The CDR3 has 15 amino acids. The germline V gene has CDR1 SGHRS and CDR2 YFSETQ. The CDR3 DNA reads as TGCGCCAGCAGCTTGAGCGGGAGGTTCCAAGAGACCCAGTACTTC. Translated, it gives CASSLSGRFQETQYF.

The chain joins TRBV6-1 to TRBJ2-6, with 7 nucleotides matching TRBD1. V gave up 4 bases and J gave up 0 bases; unmatched junction bases: 15. Germline CDR1 is MNHNS and CDR2 is SASEGT. The CDR3 is 20 residues long. The CDR3 nucleotides are TGTGCCAGCAGTGCGCACCCCGGGACAGCGACGAGCTCTGGGGCCAACGTCCTGACTTTC. Translating gives CASSAHPGTATSSGANVLTF.

This rearrangement joins TRBV2 to TRBJ2-3; 9 bases line up with TRBD2. The CDR3 totals 15 residues. J lost 1 base, V lost 9 bases, and 8 bases had no gene match. Germline CDR1 SNHLY, CDR2 FYNNEI. CDR3 residues: CASPSKREGTDTQYF. As DNA, the CDR3 is TGTGCCAGTCCTTCGAAGCGGGAGGGCACAGATACGCAGTATTTT.

In this sample, this clone turned up a few times. The V gene is TRBV25-1, the J gene TRBJ1-3; possibly TRBD1 for D (6 bases). Germline CDR1 MGHDK, CDR2 SYGVNS. V was pared by 7 bases and J by 4 bases, with 14 bases between. CDR3 size: 14 residues. The chain's CDR3 is CASTSHREGNTIYF. In DNA, the CDR3 is TGTGCCAGCACATCCCACAGGGAAGGAAACACCATATATTTT.

A single count supports this clone. The genes are TRBV11-3 and TRBJ2-5; D might be TRBD2 (5 bases). The DNA end is more similar to TRBJ2-7, so the J call may be wrong. Per the germline V gene, CDR1 is SGHNT and CDR2 is YENEEA. CDR3 length: 12 amino acids. CDR3: CASSPRGYEQYF. CDR3 coding DNA: TGTGCCAGCAGCCCCCGGGGCTACGAGCAGTACTTC.

The V call is TRBV5-4, the J call TRBJ1-1; D call uncertain. Trimming took off 4 bases at V and 3 bases at J, with 13 bases between the two ends. The CDR3 extends over 14 amino acids. Germline V CDR1 and CDR2: SGHNT, YYREEE (reference sequence). The CDR3 is CASSLVGVDTEAFF. In DNA, the CDR3 is TGTGCCAGCAGCCTGGTTGGAGTCGACACTGAAGCTTTCTTT.

The gene calls are TRBV30 and TRBJ1-2; D possibly corresponds to TRBD1 (6 bases). The V end was cut by 1 base, the J end by 8 bases, with 14 bases between. The CDR3 has 13 amino acids. Per germline, CDR1 GTSNPN and CDR2 SVGIG (reference sequence). The CDR3 loop is CAWSGQALAGYTF. The CDR3, as DNA: TGTGCCTGGAGTGGACAGGCCCTGGCCGGCTACACCTTC.